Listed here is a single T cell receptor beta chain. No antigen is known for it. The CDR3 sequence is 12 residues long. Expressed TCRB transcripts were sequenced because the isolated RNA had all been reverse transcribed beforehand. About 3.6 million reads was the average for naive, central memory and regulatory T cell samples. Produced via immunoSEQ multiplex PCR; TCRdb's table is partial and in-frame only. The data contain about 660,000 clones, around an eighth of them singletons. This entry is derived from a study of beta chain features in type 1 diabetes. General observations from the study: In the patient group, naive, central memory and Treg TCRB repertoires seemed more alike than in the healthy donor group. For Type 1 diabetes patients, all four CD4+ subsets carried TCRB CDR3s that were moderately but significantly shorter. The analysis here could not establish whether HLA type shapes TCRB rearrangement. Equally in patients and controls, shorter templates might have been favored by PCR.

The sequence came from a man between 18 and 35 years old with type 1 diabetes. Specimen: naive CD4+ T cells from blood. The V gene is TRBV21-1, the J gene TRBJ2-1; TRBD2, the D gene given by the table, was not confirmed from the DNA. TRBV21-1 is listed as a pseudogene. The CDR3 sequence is CASGPSGNEQFF. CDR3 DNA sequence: TGTGCCAGCGGGCCTAGCGGTAATGAGCAGTTCTTC.